Shown below are 20 T cell receptor beta chains from a single sample sequenced in a study of OX40 agonist ivuxolimab in advanced cancers. The protocol was immunoSEQ multiplex PCR, while the TCRdb copy is restricted to in-frame clones and leaves out a portion. The sample lists 60,000 to 85,000 clones, roughly 89% occurring once. The source material was CD4+ or CD8+ T cells sorted from blood, sampled in a trial of the OX40 agonist ivuxolimab. The receptor source for this set is an adult with an advanced solid tumor such as melanoma, head and neck, liver or kidney cancer.

The chain carries TRBV10-3 and TRBJ1-1; TRBD1 matches 8 bases. CDR3 size: 16 residues. Germline lookup yields CDR1 ENHRY and CDR2 SYGVKD. V gave up 3 bases and J gave up 0 bases; unmatched junction bases: 6. CDR3 sequence (DNA): TGTGCCATCAGTGAAATCACAGGGGGAATGAACACTGAAGCTTTCTTT. It yields the protein CAISEITGGMNTEAFF.

The rearrangement uses TRBV11-2 and TRBJ2-1; weak D call: TRBD2 (5 bases). In germline, CDR1 is SGHAT, CDR2 FQNNGV. The CDR3 is 16 amino acids. The V end was cut by 2 bases, the J end by 6 bases, with 17 bases between. CDR3 DNA: TGTGCCAGCAGCTTATATGAGGGAATTGAAGGCAATGAGCAGTTCTTC. Protein product: CASSLYEGIEGNEQFF.

V is TRBV10-3 and J is TRBJ2-3; 11 nucleotides line up with TRBD2. The CDR3 runs 22 residues. Germline trimming cut 5 bases from V and 0 bases from J; bases unmatched to any gene: 22. Germline CDR1 is ENHRY and CDR2 is SYGVKD. CDR3: CAISPLSTGLAVRDVSTDTQYF. DNA of the CDR3: TGTGCCATCAGTCCCCTTTCAACGGGACTAGCGGTTAGGGACGTAAGCACAGATACGCAGTATTTT.

This clone has only one observation. V is TRBV30 and J is TRBJ1-2; D is possibly TRBD1 (5 bases). Germline-derived CDR1 and CDR2 are GTSNPN and SVGIG (reference sequence). The V and J ends lost 5 bases and 5 bases respectively, with 24 bases between them. The CDR3 runs 16 residues. CDR3 DNA: TGTGCCTGGGGGTTCCGCCTGTGGGGGTTTTCTTATGGCTACACCTTC. Translating gives CAWGFRLWGFSYGYTF.

As regards this clone: The same CDR3 is also encoded by other DNA sequences in this sample. The V gene is TRBV2, the J gene TRBJ2-7, with TRBD2 matching 11 bases. The germline V gene has CDR1 SNHLY and CDR2 FYNNEI. V shed 9 bases, J shed 4 bases, and the junction held 5 bases outside the gene matches. The CDR3 has 13 amino acids. The CDR3 DNA sequence: TGTGCCAGTCGGCTAGCGGGGGGATACGAGCAGTACTTC. It codes for CASRLAGGYEQYF.

The chain recombines TRBV7-9 with TRBJ1-2; D is possibly TRBD1 (5 bases). V was clipped by 5 bases and J by 3 bases, with 10 bases between them. There are 13 residues in the CDR3. Germline assignment: CDR1 SEHNR and CDR2 FQNEAQ (reference sequence). The CDR3 sequence is CASSGTVDYGYTF. CDR3 coding DNA: TGTGCCAGCAGCGGGACGGTGGACTATGGCTACACCTTC.

The V and J genes are TRBV6-5 and TRBJ1-2; 9 nucleotides line up with TRBD1. V gave up 6 bases and J gave up 6 bases; unmatched junction bases: 8. Looked up from germline, CDR1 is MNHEY and CDR2 is SVGAGI. There are 14 residues in the CDR3. CDR3 loop: CASSSPGQGDGYTF. Here the CDR3 DNA reads TGTGCCAGCAGCTCACCGGGACAGGGCGATGGCTACACCTTC.

The V call is TRBV6-1, the J call TRBJ1-2; unclear D gene. The germline gives CDR1 MNHNS, CDR2 SASEGT. This CDR3 comprises 14 residues. V shed 2 bases and J shed 0 bases, with 7 bases lying between them. This CDR3 is CASSEIVANYGYTF. For the CDR3, the DNA is TGTGCCAGCAGTGAAATAGTGGCTAACTATGGCTACACCTTC.

V and J are TRBV28 and TRBJ2-1, with a tentative D call TRBD1 (6 bases). Trimming left V 3 bases short and J 0 bases short, with 12 bases between. The germline CDR1 and CDR2 sequences are MDHEN and SYDVKM. This CDR3 region has 16 residues. CDR3 in amino acids: CASSLYGRGSYNEQFF. The CDR3 bases are TGTGCCAGCAGTTTGTACGGCAGGGGCTCCTACAATGAGCAGTTCTTC.

J is TRBJ2-3 and V is TRBV18; D is undetermined. V gave up 2 bases and J gave up 3 bases, with 3 bases separating them. The germline CDR1 and CDR2 sequences are KGHSH and LQKENI. The CDR3 is made up of 12 amino acids. The CDR3 loop is CASSPTTDTQYF. CDR3 in DNA: TGTGCCAGCTCACCAACGACAGATACGCAGTATTTT.

J is TRBJ2-3 and V is TRBV13; D is uncertain. The CDR3 runs 15 residues. The germline V gene has CDR1 PRHDT and CDR2 FYEKMQ (reference sequence). Trimming cost V 5 bases and J 3 bases, with 15 bases left between them. CDR3 in amino acids: CASSNRRARTDTQYF. The CDR3 DNA reads as TGTGCCAGCAGCAACCGCCGGGCCAGGACAGATACGCAGTATTTT.

The chain is built from TRBV7-9 and TRBJ2-2; TRBD2 agrees at 10 bases. Germline V gene lookup returns CDR1 SEHNR and CDR2 FQNEAQ (reference sequence). With 6 bases clipped from V and 3 bases from J, the junction kept 10 bases outside the gene matches. The CDR3 covers 17 residues. The CDR3 nucleotides read TGTGCCAGCAGGGTCTCCTGGCTAGCGGGAGACACCGGGGAGCTGTTTTTT. This translates into CASRVSWLAGDTGELFF.

The chain has TRBV2 and TRBJ1-5, with D uncertain. V lost 2 bases to trimming and J lost 4 bases, with 9 bases between them. Germline loops: CDR1 SNHLY, CDR2 FYNNEI. The CDR3 contains 14 residues. The CDR3 DNA is TGTGCCAGCAGTGAATTGTCAGAGAATCAGCCCCAGCATTTT. As protein: CASSELSENQPQHF.

The chain couples TRBV18 to TRBJ1-3; possibly TRBD1 for D (5 bases). V lost 3 bases, J lost 7 bases, and 16 bases lay in between. Germline V gene lookup returns CDR1 KGHSH and CDR2 LQKENI. There are 15 residues in the CDR3. For the CDR3, the DNA is TGTGCCAGCTCACCTCCGGACACTATTGGGAACACCATATATTTT. Amino acids: CASSPPDTIGNTIYF.

This clone was seen a single time. The chain employs TRBV4-2 and TRBJ2-7, with TRBD2 matching 12 bases. The CDR3 is made up of 17 amino acids. The V and J ends lost 1 base and 2 bases, in that order; junction bases with no gene match: 6. Germline-derived CDR1 and CDR2 are LGHNA and YNFKEQ. CDR3 bases: TGTGCCAGCAGCCAAGGTTCTAGCGGGGGGGACCCCTACGAGCAGTACTTC. Amino acids: CASSQGSSGGDPYEQYF.

The chain employs TRBV30 and TRBJ1-3; D is unclear. With 6 bases removed from V and 0 bases from J, the gap between germline ends came to 15 bases. Germline V gives CDR1 GTSNPN, CDR2 SVGIG (reference sequence). This CDR3 is 15 amino acids long. The CDR3 loop is CACTRGARSGNTIYF. The DNA for the CDR3 is TGTGCCTGTACCCGTGGAGCCCGCTCTGGAAACACCATATATTTT.

This chain connects TRBV30 to TRBJ2-2, with D possibly matching TRBD1 (6 bases). V lost 5 bases and J lost 1, with 11 bases in between. The V gene's germline CDR1 is GTSNPN and CDR2 SVGIG (reference sequence). The length of the CDR3 is 14 residues. The CDR3 sequence is CAWEQGQNTGELFF. The CDR3 DNA reads TGTGCCTGGGAACAGGGCCAGAACACCGGGGAGCTGTTTTTT.

The J gene is TRBJ2-3, the V gene TRBV5-1; D uncertain. Germline CDR1 reads SGHRS; CDR2 reads YFSETQ. V lost 4 bases and J 0 bases, leaving 18 bases between the germline ends. This CDR3 comprises 17 residues. The CDR3: CASSLPTGGASTDTQYF. The CDR3 DNA reads as TGCGCCAGCAGCCTACCCACTGGCGGCGCTAGCACAGATACGCAGTATTTT. The complete variable domain, with remaining parts taken from reference TRBV5-1 and TRBJ2-3, reads KAGVTQTPRYLIKTRGQQVTLSCSPISGHRSVSWYQQTPGQGLQFLFEYFSETQRNKGNFPGRFSGRQFSNSRSEMNVSTLELGDSALYLCASSLPTGGASTDTQYFGPGTRLTVL.

The gene calls are TRBV10-3 and TRBJ2-5; D tentatively reads TRBD1 or TRBD2 (6 bases each). Trimming removed 0 bases from V and 4 bases from J, with 9 bases in between. Germline V gene lookup returns CDR1 ENHRY and CDR2 SYGVKD. The CDR3 length is 14 residues. CDR3 in DNA: TGTGCCATCAGTGAGTCAACGGGGGCAGAGACCCAGTACTTC. Translated: CAISESTGAETQYF.

This clone was seen only once. This chain connects TRBV18 to TRBJ2-3, with D hard to call. This CDR3 has 14 amino acids. Germline values: CDR1 KGHSH, CDR2 LQKENI. V lost 3 bases and J 5 bases, leaving 12 bases between the germline ends. CDR3 DNA sequence: TGTGCCAGCTCACCCCCTACGCCGAGAGATACGCAGTATTTT. Translated, it gives CASSPPTPRDTQYF.